The subject of this entry is one T cell receptor beta chain. The antigen remains undetermined. This sample is drawn from a study of OX40 agonist ivuxolimab in advanced cancers. Produced via immunoSEQ multiplex PCR; TCRdb's table is partial and in-frame only. The sample lists under 70,000 clones, 87% occurring once. General study points: CD8+ T cells showed, on average, more clonal expansion than CD4+ cells.

The clonotype originates from an adult with an advanced solid tumor such as melanoma, head and neck, liver or kidney cancer. The source was CD4+ or CD8+ T cells sorted from blood, collected in a trial of the OX40 agonist ivuxolimab.

The CDR3 nucleotides read TGTGCCAGTAATCTTCCGGGTGAAGAAAAACTGTTTTTT. Translating it yields CASNLPGEEKLFF. The J gene is TRBJ1-4, the V gene TRBV19; D unresolved. The V and J ends lost 7 bases and 8 bases respectively, with 14 bases between them. The CDR3 extends over 13 amino acids. Germline V CDR1 and CDR2: LNHDA, SQIVND (reference sequence). Together with reference TRBV19 and TRBJ1-4, the CDR3 gives the full variable domain: DGGITQSPKYLFRKEGQNVTLSCEQNLNHDAMYWYRQDPGQGLRLIYYSQIVNDFQKGDIAEGYSVSREKKESFPLTVTSAQKNPTAFYLCASNLPGEEKLFFGSGTQLSVL.